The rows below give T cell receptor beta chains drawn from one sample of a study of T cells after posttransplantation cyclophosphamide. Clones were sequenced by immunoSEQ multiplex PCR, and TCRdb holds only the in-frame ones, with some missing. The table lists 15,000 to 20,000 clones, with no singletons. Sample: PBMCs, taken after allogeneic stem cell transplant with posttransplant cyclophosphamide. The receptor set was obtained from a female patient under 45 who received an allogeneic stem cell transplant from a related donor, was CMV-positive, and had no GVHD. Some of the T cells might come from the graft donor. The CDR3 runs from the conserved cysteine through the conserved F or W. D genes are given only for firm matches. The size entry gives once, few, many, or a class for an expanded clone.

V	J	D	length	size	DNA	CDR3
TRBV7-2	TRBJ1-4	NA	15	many	TGTGCCAGCAGCTTAGTCGGAGGTATAGGAGAAAAACTGTTTTTT	CASSLVGGIGEKLFF
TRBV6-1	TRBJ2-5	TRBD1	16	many	TGTGCCAGCAGTGACTACCTAGACAGGGGGCCAGAGACCCAGTACTTC	CASSDYLDRGPETQYF
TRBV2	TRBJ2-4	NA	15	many	TGTGCCAGCAGCGAAGACAGGCTAGCCAAAAACATTCAGTACTTC	CASSEDRLAKNIQYF
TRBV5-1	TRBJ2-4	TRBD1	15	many	TGCGCCAGCAGGTTGCATGGACAGGGGGCTGTTCATCAGTACTTC	CASRLHGQGAVHQYF
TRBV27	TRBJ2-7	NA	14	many	TGTGCCAGCAGTTCCACAGGGAGTTCCTACGAGCAGTACTTC	CASSSTGSSYEQYF
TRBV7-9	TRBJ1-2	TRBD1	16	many	TGTGCCAGCAGCTTAGGACGACAGGGGGCGGTCTATGGCTACACCTTC	CASSLGRQGAVYGYTF
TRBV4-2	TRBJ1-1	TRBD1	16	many	TGTGCCAGCAGCCAAGGGGACAGGGGGCTGAAGACTGAAGCTTTCTTT	CASSQGDRGLKTEAFF
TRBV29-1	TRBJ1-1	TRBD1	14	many	TGCAGCGTTAACCGACAGGGGGGCCACACTGAAGCTTTCTTT	CSVNRQGGHTEAFF
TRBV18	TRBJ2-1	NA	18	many	TGTGCCAGCTCACCACCGAGGTTAGGACAGGGACTATACAATGAGCAGTTCTTC	CASSPPRLGQGLYNEQFF
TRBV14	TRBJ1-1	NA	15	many	TGTGCCAGCAGCCAAGAATTTCCGGGTAACACTGAAGCTTTCTTT	CASSQEFPGNTEAFF
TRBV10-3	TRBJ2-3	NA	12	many	TGTGCCATCAGTGAGACGGAGGATACGCAGTATTTT	CAISETEDTQYF
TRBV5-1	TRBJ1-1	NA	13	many	TGCGCCAGCAGCTTCGAGGGATGGACTGAAGCTTTCTTT	CASSFEGWTEAFF
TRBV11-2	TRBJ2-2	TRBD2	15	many	TGTGCCAGCAGCCTATCCGGGGGGTACACCGGGGAGCTGTTTTTT	CASSLSGGYTGELFF
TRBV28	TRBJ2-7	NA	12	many	TGTGCCAGCAAAACAACGACCTACGAGCAGTACTTC	CASKTTTYEQYF
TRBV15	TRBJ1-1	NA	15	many	TGTGCCACCAACCCGGGTAGGGGGATGAACACTGAAGCTTTCTTT	CATNPGRGMNTEAFF